Each of the 11 T cell receptor beta chains below was sequenced from the same sample in a study of regulatory T cells in long-lasting Graves disease. Arm-PCR of CDR3 regions and iRepertoire HTBI primers were used to build TCR beta libraries. A single record per CDR3 protein comes from TCRdb applying MiXCR to the multiplex PCR reads. The table has around 250,000 distinct CDR3 sequences, 20% to 25% seen once. Time point defined: newly diagnosed GD, antithyroid drugs for less than 3 months. RNA from PBMCs was the source of the TCR library. Material: peripheral blood mononuclear cells (PBMCs), obtained at new diagnosis, from a patient treated with antithyroid drugs. Receptors originate from a female donor with Graves disease.

The chain couples TRBV7-9 to TRBJ1-5, with D maybe TRBD1 (5 bases). The CDR3 sequence is 13 residues long. CDR1 and CDR2 from the germline V gene are SEHNR and FQNEAQ (reference sequence). V lost 8 bases to trimming and J lost 11 bases, with 19 bases between them. CDR3 region: CASGSSGGPAQHF. The CDR3 DNA reads TGTGCCAGCGGCTCCTCCGGGGGTCCGGCCCAGCATTTT.

In this sample, this clonotype turned up a few times. A clone one base away is much larger, so this may be a read error. The CDR3 is CASSPPGAQSYVQYF. For the CDR3, the DNA is TGTGCCAGCAGCCCACCCGGGGCTCAGTCCTACGTGCAGTACTTC. The chain couples TRBV7-2 to TRBJ2-7, with D perhaps matching TRBD1 or TRBD2 (5 bases each). The length of the CDR3 is 15 residues. The germline gives CDR1 SGHTA, CDR2 FQGNSA.

This clonotype was seen only a few times. The CDR3 bases are TGTGCCAGTAGCCCACAGGGAAGTGGCTACACCTTC. Encoded protein: CASSPQGSGYTF. This chain uses TRBV19 with TRBJ1-2, with a possible D match to TRBD1 (6 bases). Germline CDR1 is LNHDA and CDR2 is SQIVND (reference sequence). The ends were cut back, 6 bases at V and 7 bases at J, with 12 bases in the middle. The CDR3 length is 12 residues.

This clonotype was recorded many times. V usage is TRBV6-5 and J usage is TRBJ1-2; no clear D. The germline V and J ends were trimmed by 0 bases and 4 bases, with 9 bases remaining between them. There are 14 residues in the CDR3. Germline CDR1 reads MNHEY; CDR2 reads SVGAGI. The CDR3 region is CASSYSPESYGYTF. For the CDR3, the DNA is TGTGCCAGCAGTTACTCGCCTGAATCCTATGGCTACACCTTC.

This clonotype was detected many times. This rearrangement joins TRBV7-6 to TRBJ1-1; D unclear. Trimming shortened V by 5 bases and J by 1 base, and 8 bases separated the two germline ends. The CDR3 spans 13 residues. The germline CDR1 and CDR2 sequences are SGHVS and FNYEAQ. The CDR3 bases are TGTGCCAGCAGCATGGACTGGAACACTGAAGCTTTCTTT. Amino acids: CASSMDWNTEAFF. Full variable domain (remainder filled in from reference TRBV7-6 and TRBJ1-1): GAGVSQSPRYKVTKRGQDVALRCDPISGHVSLYWYRQALGQGPEFLTYFNYEAQQDKSGLPNDRFSAERPEGSISTLTIQRTEQRDSAMYRCASSMDWNTEAFFGQGTRLTVV.

This clonotype was recorded many times. The gene calls are TRBV6-1 and TRBJ2-3, with no clear D. Germline V CDR1 and CDR2: MNHNS, SASEGT. The CDR3 spans 13 residues. Trimming shortened V by 5 bases and J by 6 bases, and 12 bases separated the two germline ends. CDR3 loop: CASSPLRVDTQYF. CDR3 sequence (DNA): TGTGCCAGCAGTCCGCTAAGGGTTGATACGCAGTATTTT.

This clonotype was recorded at least ten times. The CDR3 loop reads CASYAGAYGYTF. The CDR3 nucleotides are TGTGCCAGCTACGCGGGGGCCTATGGCTACACCTTC. This rearrangement joins TRBV11-2 to TRBJ1-2, with D perhaps matching TRBD1 (6 bases). The V gene lost 8 bases and the J gene lost 4 bases, with 11 bases spanning the gap. The germline gives CDR1 SGHAT, CDR2 FQNNGV. This CDR3 comprises 12 residues. Looking up the rest from reference TRBV11-2 and TRBJ1-2 gives the full variable domain: EAGVAQSPRYKIIEKRQSVAFWCNPISGHATLYWYQQILGQGPKLLIQFQNNGVVDDSQLPKDRFSAERLKGVDSTLKIQPAKLEDSAVYLCASYAGAYGYTFGSGTRLTVV.

In its sample, this clonotype was seen a few times. The rearrangement links TRBV7-2 to TRBJ1-3; the D gene is possibly TRBD1 (5 bases). The germline V gene encodes CDR1 SGHTA and CDR2 FQGNSA. V lost 5 bases and J 0 bases, leaving 17 bases between the germline ends. The CDR3 covers 17 residues. The DNA of the CDR3 is TGTGCCAGCAGCCCCACGGGGGACGGTTTCTCTGGAAACACCATATATTTT. It specifies CASSPTGDGFSGNTIYF.

At least ten counts were recorded for this clonotype. The chain is built from TRBV2 and TRBJ2-5, with TRBD2 identical over 7 bases. The J segment lost 1 base and the V segment lost 8 bases, leaving 10 bases of the junction unmatched. The germline V gene has CDR1 SNHLY and CDR2 FYNNEI. This CDR3 region has 15 residues. CDR3 bases: TGTGCCAGCTCTCATTCGCGGGGGACCCAAGAGACCCAGTACTTC. Its protein is CASSHSRGTQETQYF.

This clonotype was detected many times. The rearrangement uses TRBV28 and TRBJ1-2, with 8 bases lining up with TRBD1. The CDR3 loop spans 14 amino acids. V lost 4 bases to trimming and J lost 4 bases; unmatched junction nucleotides: 5. Germline values: CDR1 MDHEN, CDR2 SYDVKM. The CDR3 region has the DNA TGTGCCAGCAGTTCTGTTGGGACAGGCTATGGCTACACCTTC. As protein: CASSSVGTGYGYTF.

This clonotype was counted at least ten times. The chain employs TRBV7-3 and TRBJ2-5, with D unclear. This CDR3 comprises 13 residues. V was shortened by 5 bases and J by 4 bases, with 11 bases between the two germline ends. CDR1 and CDR2 (germline): SGHTA, FQGTGA. The CDR3 reads CASSRWTGETQYF. The CDR3 DNA reads TGTGCCAGCAGCCGGTGGACCGGAGAGACCCAGTACTTC.